This TCR beta chain was profiled in a study of shared clonotypes between healthy human individuals. On the study more broadly: Aged between 18 and 49, the donors were a couple of women and three men.

The CDR3 extends over 15 amino acids. Germline V gene sequence: CDR1 GTSNPN, CDR2 SVGIG (reference sequence). Trimming stripped 5 bases from V and 4 bases from J, with 20 bases between. Naivety among CD8 cells was defined by CD45RO negativity and positive CCR7 selection, thereby excluding terminally differentiated effector memory CD45RA+ cells. Profiling relied on immunoSEQ multiplex PCR, and the TCRdb table lists in-frame clones only, not all of them. The top ten hold 1% to 1.5% of the sample, which has 1.5 million to 2.5 million clones, approximately 94% seen once. This receptor was obtained from a man aged 18 to 29 in good health. The genes are TRBV30 and TRBJ1-2; the D is unclear. Sequenced sample: naive CD8+ T cells sorted from blood. CDR3 bases: TGTGCCTGGGGAAAATCGGTCGGGCGTTTCTATGGCTACACCTTC. Amino acids: CAWGKSVGRFYGYTF.